The 12 T cell receptor beta chains below all came from one sample that was sequenced in a study of radiotherapy plus CTLA-4 blockade in lung cancer. Method: immunoSEQ multiplex PCR; TCRdb's copy keeps in-frame clones and lacks some. The sample includes 65,000 to 95,000 clones, around 84% seen only once; the top ten take roughly 0.95%. The starting material was peripheral blood, obtained from a patient treated with radiotherapy plus ipilimumab. All receptors come from a human donor with non-small cell lung cancer who had stable disease on radiotherapy plus ipilimumab.

The V gene is TRBV28, the J gene TRBJ2-3, with D possibly TRBD2 on 7 matching bases. Deletions cut 4 bases from V and 3 bases from J, with 11 bases between. Per the germline V gene, CDR1 is MDHEN and CDR2 is SYDVKM. The CDR3 has 14 amino acids. CDR3 DNA sequence: TGTGCCAGCAGTTCGGGGGGCCCTACAGATACGCAGTATTTT. Translating gives CASSSGGPTDTQYF.

This chain links TRBV6-5 with TRBJ1-1; D not certain. The V and J ends lost 7 bases and 1 base respectively, with 4 bases between them. CDR3 length: 11 residues. Germline V gene sequence: CDR1 MNHEY, CDR2 SVGAGI. The CDR3 protein is CASKENTEAFF. CDR3 DNA: TGTGCCAGCAAGGAGAACACTGAAGCTTTCTTT.

The chain carries TRBV19 and TRBJ2-5; 9 positions agree with TRBD1. With the DNA end fitting TRBJ2-7 better, the J assignment may be wrong. The CDR3 loop spans 16 amino acids. Germline V gene data show CDR1 as LNHDA and CDR2 as SQIVND (reference sequence). The CDR3 bases are TGTGCCAGTAGTAACTCCGGGACAGGGAAATCCTACGAGCAGTACTTC. Protein sequence: CASSNSGTGKSYEQYF.

This sequence joins TRBV4-2 and TRBJ2-4; D possibly matches TRBD1 or TRBD2 (6 bases each). This CDR3 has 16 residues. V shed 0 bases and J shed 8 bases, with 17 bases lying between them. Germline V gene sequence: CDR1 LGHNA, CDR2 YNFKEQ. The CDR3 here is CASSQEGGRVGDIQYF. The CDR3 coding sequence is TGTGCCAGCAGCCAAGAGGGGGGCAGGGTAGGGGACATTCAGTACTTC.

The CDR3 is CASSLDQGARGYTF. CDR3 DNA sequence: TGTGCCAGCAGCTTGGACCAGGGGGCGAGGGGCTACACCTTC. This chain joins TRBV5-6 and TRBJ1-2, with 8 bases aligning to TRBD1. Germline V gives CDR1 SGHDT, CDR2 YYEEEE. J gave up 8 bases and V 0 bases, and 6 bases lay outside the gene matches. The CDR3 is made up of 14 amino acids.

The J gene is TRBJ1-4, the V gene TRBV5-1; TRBD1 aligns across 7 bases. V lost 4 bases and J lost 8; bases outside the gene matches: 11. CDR3 length equals 15 residues. The germline V gene has CDR1 SGHRS and CDR2 YFSETQ. CDR3 region: CASSVGQAKEEKLFF. CDR3 DNA: TGCGCCAGCAGCGTCGGACAGGCGAAGGAAGAAAAACTGTTTTTT.

The rearrangement joins TRBV28 to TRBJ1-1, with no clear D. The V gene's germline CDR1 is MDHEN and CDR2 SYDVKM. This CDR3 contains 14 residues. Trimming removed 7 bases at V and 1 base at J, with 13 bases between. This CDR3 reads CASTRDWRNTEAFF. CDR3 nucleotide sequence: TGTGCCAGCACCCGAGACTGGAGGAACACTGAAGCTTTCTTT.

V and J are TRBV11-2 and TRBJ2-5; D is unclear. The better agreement between TRBJ2-7 and the DNA end casts doubt on the J call. The CDR3 is 12 residues long. The germline V gene encodes CDR1 SGHAT and CDR2 FQNNGV. The CDR3 DNA reads as TGTGCCAGCAGCAGGAGCGCCTACGAGCAGTACTTC. It specifies CASSRSAYEQYF.

The chain links TRBV14 to TRBJ2-7; 10 nucleotides line up with TRBD2. Trimming removed 4 bases from V and 1 base from J; junction bases left unmatched: 4. The CDR3 loop spans 15 amino acids. Germline assignment: CDR1 SGHDN and CDR2 FVKESK. Here the CDR3 reads CASSLERGGSYEQYF. The CDR3 nucleotides read TGTGCCAGCAGCCTAGAGCGGGGGGGATCCTACGAGCAGTACTTC.

This sequence joins TRBV5-4 and TRBJ2-7, with a possible D match to TRBD1 (6 bases). Per germline, CDR1 SGHNT and CDR2 YYREEE (reference sequence). V lost 1 base and J lost 3, with 8 bases in between. CDR3 length: 13 residues. The CDR3 region has the DNA TGTGCCAGCAGCTTGATGGACAGCTACGAGCAGTACTTC. Translation: CASSLMDSYEQYF.

The table lists this clone with a few counts. The genes are TRBV5-4 and TRBJ1-2, with 11 bases that match TRBD1. The CDR3 has 15 residues. Germline V gene sequence: CDR1 SGHNT, CDR2 YYREEE (reference sequence). Trimming at V came to 4 bases and at J to 5 bases, leaving 7 bases not matched to a gene. The CDR3 bases are TGTGCCAGCAGCCCGGGACAGGGGGAAGGGTATGGCTACACCTTC. Protein product: CASSPGQGEGYGYTF.

The chain combines TRBV7-3 with TRBJ2-1, with 9 positions matching TRBD2. The CDR3 contains 16 residues. With V trimmed by 2 bases and J by 0 bases, 2 bases remained unmatched. Germline lookup yields CDR1 SGHTA and CDR2 FQGTGA. CDR3 in amino acids: CASSLGSGSSYNEQFF. The CDR3 nucleotides are TGTGCCAGCAGCTTAGGTAGCGGGAGCTCCTACAATGAGCAGTTCTTC.